This T cell receptor (beta chain) was recorded in a study of identical twins. Germline lookup yields CDR1 DFQATT and CDR2 SNEGSKA (reference sequence). This CDR3 comprises 15 residues. The V gene end was trimmed by 1 base and the J gene end by 4 bases; junction bases not matched to a gene: 3. A single record per CDR3 protein comes from TCRdb applying MiXCR to the 5' RACE reads. The sample lists 200,000 to 250,000 distinct CDR3 sequences, under 10% occurring once. This clonotype was picked up many times. This sample was also put to use in a study of yellow fever vaccine responses in identical twins.

The specimen was memory (CD45RO+) T cells sorted from blood. The chain has TRBV20-1 and TRBJ2-1; TRBD2 matches 11 bases. The receptor comes from a woman aged 18 to 35 in good health. The CDR3, as DNA: TGCAGTGCTAGAGTTAGCGGGAGGGTTTACAATGAGCAGTTCTTC. Its translation is CSARVSGRVYNEQFF.